This TCR beta chain was captured in a study of blood T cell repertoires in COVID-19. At the level of the study: There were acute and convalescent COVID-19 samples, and they came from the United States, Italy and Spain. Sources were T cells, B-cell-depleted T cells, or PBMCs; the material itself was cDNA or gDNA.

Trimming removed 6 bases from V and 5 bases from J, with 9 bases in between. This CDR3 region has 11 residues. Germline V lookup: CDR1 DFQATT, CDR2 SNEGSKA (reference sequence). Authors' methods: Reference gene primer amplification yielded estimated nucleated cell counts. Here immunoSEQ multiplex PCR was the method, and the copy in TCRdb shows in-frame clones only, minus some. The V and J calls and clone size are taken from that table; D and trimming were inferred from the DNA. Among around 93,000 clones listed, 80% to 85% were seen once. V gene TRBV20-1 combines with J gene TRBJ2-3, with TRBD2 as a possible D gene (6 bases). The clonotype comes from a man in his sixties with acute or convalescent COVID-19. The sequenced sample consisted of peripheral blood. CDR3: CSAPGVDTQYF. The CDR3 DNA sequence: TGCAGTGCCCCGGGGGTAGATACGCAGTATTTT.